The 26 T cell receptor beta chains listed next were all sequenced from one sample in a study of regulatory T cells in long-lasting Graves disease. Time point meaning: persistent/refractory GD, antithyroid drugs over 5 years with positive TRAb. Preparation of the TCR library used RNA extracted from PBMCs. For TCR beta, libraries came from iRepertoire HTBI primers and Arm-PCR of CDR3 regions. Via MiXCR, TCRdb re-called the multiplex PCR reads, giving one row per CDR3 protein. The table lists around 510,000 distinct CDR3 sequences, less than 25% of them singletons. Sample: peripheral blood mononuclear cells (PBMCs), taken when the disease was refractory, from a patient treated with antithyroid drugs. Receptors originate from a female donor with Graves disease.

This clonotype was counted at least ten times. The chain employs TRBV10-3 and TRBJ2-5; a weak D match, TRBD2 (5 bases). The CDR3 is 12 residues long. The germline gives CDR1 ENHRY, CDR2 SYGVKD. Trimming took 6 bases from V and 0 from J, leaving 5 bases between them. The CDR3 reads CAISGNQETQYF. CDR3 nucleotides: TGTGCCATCAGCGGGAACCAAGAGACCCAGTACTTC.

J is TRBJ2-2 and V is TRBV7-9; TRBD2 aligns across 12 bases. Trimming at V came to 2 bases and at J to 4 bases, leaving 8 bases not matched to a gene. Germline V lookup: CDR1 SEHNR, CDR2 FQNEAQ (reference sequence). CDR3 size: 18 residues. CDR3 residues: CASSLLPSGRARTGELFF. The DNA of the CDR3 is TGTGCCAGCAGCTTACTTCCTAGCGGGAGGGCCCGCACCGGGGAGCTGTTTTTT.

This clonotype has more than one count but fewer than ten. The rearrangement uses TRBV6-2 or TRBV6-3 and TRBJ1-5, with D unclear. Germline V lookup: CDR1 MNHEY, CDR2 SVGEGT. V was shortened by 7 bases and J by 0 bases, with 10 bases between the two germline ends. CDR3 length equals 14 residues. CDR3 in DNA: TGTGCCAGCATGGAGTCTTATAGCAATCAGCCCCAGCATTTT. This sequence encodes CASMESYSNQPQHF.

This clonotype was seen a few times. The chain couples TRBV20-1 to TRBJ1-5, with D unclear. The germline CDR1 and CDR2 sequences are DFQATT and SNEGSKA (reference sequence). This CDR3 has 11 amino acids. Trimming took off 3 bases at V and 9 bases at J, with 9 bases between the two ends. CDR3 sequence (DNA): TGCAGTGCTAGTCCTGAGGGGCCCCAGCATTTT. Translating gives CSASPEGPQHF.

This clonotype has only a few counts. This chain uses TRBV7-9 with TRBJ2-7, with D tentatively TRBD2 (5 bases). Deletions cut 5 bases from V and 3 bases from J, with 11 bases between. Looked up from germline, CDR1 is SEHNR and CDR2 is FQNEAQ (reference sequence). The CDR3 loop spans 13 amino acids. Written as DNA, the CDR3 is TGTGCCAGCAGCCCTATCACTAGCTACGAGCAGTACTTC. Encoded protein: CASSPITSYEQYF.

This chain links TRBV6-1 with TRBJ2-3; 13 bases align to TRBD2. The J segment lost 5 bases and the V segment lost 5 bases, leaving 13 bases of the junction unmatched. The CDR3 totals 18 residues. Per germline, CDR1 MNHNS and CDR2 SASEGT. CDR3 bases: TGTGCCAGCAGTCTCACAGTAGGACTAGCGGGAGATGGAGATACGCAGTATTTT. It is translated as CASSLTVGLAGDGDTQYF.

The chain is built from TRBV30 and TRBJ2-2; 7 bases align to TRBD2. The germline V gene encodes CDR1 GTSNPN and CDR2 SVGIG (reference sequence). The CDR3 spans 15 residues. With V trimmed by 3 bases and J by 9 bases, 13 bases remained unmatched. CDR3 in amino acids: CAWSSGGVVRRELFF. The CDR3 nucleotides are TGTGCCTGGAGCTCGGGGGGAGTGGTTCGTAGGGAGCTGTTTTTT. Full variable domain (outside the CDR3, taken from reference TRBV30 and TRBJ2-2): SQTIHQWPATLVQPVGSPLSLECTVEGTSNPNLYWYRQAAGRGLQLLFYSVGIGQISSEVPQNLSASRPQDRQFILSSKKLLLSDSGFYLCAWSSGGVVRRELFFGEGSRLTVL.

J is TRBJ1-5 and V is TRBV6-5; the match to TRBD1 covers 7 bases. After removal of 4 bases from V and 2 bases from J, the junction contained 5 bases not matched to a gene. The CDR3 has 15 amino acids. CDR1 and CDR2 (germline): MNHEY, SVGAGI. The CDR3 loop reads CASSWDGQGNQPQHF. In DNA, the CDR3 is TGTGCCAGCAGTTGGGATGGACAGGGCAATCAGCCCCAGCATTTT.

The chain has TRBV20-1 and TRBJ1-6, with 9 bases matching TRBD1. After removal of 1 base from V and 10 bases from J, the junction contained 5 bases not matched to a gene. Per the germline V gene, CDR1 is DFQATT and CDR2 is SNEGSKA (reference sequence). The CDR3 is 14 residues long. CDR3 sequence: CSARGGQGISPLHF. DNA of the CDR3: TGCAGTGCTAGAGGGGGACAGGGCATATCACCCCTCCACTTT.

This clonotype was observed many times. The chain recombines TRBV6-1 with TRBJ2-7; D is ambiguous. Germline V CDR1 and CDR2: MNHNS, SASEGT. The CDR3 spans 15 residues. V shed 6 bases and J shed 3 bases, with 18 bases lying between them. CDR3 in amino acids: CASRDILGFSYEQYF. For the CDR3, the DNA is TGTGCCAGCAGAGACATCTTGGGTTTTAGCTACGAGCAGTACTTC.

At least ten counts were recorded for this clonotype. V is TRBV12-3 or TRBV12-4 and J is TRBJ1-1; 7 bases line up with TRBD1. This CDR3 has 12 residues. The J segment lost 6 bases and the V segment lost 6 bases, leaving 4 bases of the junction unmatched. The DNA of the CDR3 is TGTGCCAGCAGCGGACAGGAGGCTGAAGCTTTCTTT. The encoded protein is CASSGQEAEAFF.

As to this clonotype: This is likely an artifact of a read error, given a far larger clone one base away. This sequence joins TRBV6-5 and TRBJ1-5, with D unresolved. Germline V gene data show CDR1 as MNHEY and CDR2 as SVGAGI. The CDR3 runs to 13 residues. DNA of the CDR3: TGTGCCAGCAGTTACTATAGCAATCGGCCCCAGCATTTT. Protein sequence: CASSYYSNRPQHF.

A word on this clonotype: A junction boundary mismatches the germline segment, possibly from a read error. V gene TRBV27 combines with J gene TRBJ2-7, with 10 bases lining up with TRBD1. Per the germline V gene, CDR1 is MNHEY and CDR2 is SMNVEV (reference sequence). This CDR3 region has 15 residues. The CDR3 loop reads CATSTPGQGSYEQYF. CDR3 DNA: TGTGCCACCAGTACACCGGGACAGGGGTCCTACGAGCAGTACTTC.

This sequence joins TRBV5-5 and TRBJ2-3, with D possibly called TRBD1 or TRBD2 (5 bases each). Germline V CDR1 and CDR2: SGHKS, YYEKEE (reference sequence). V was trimmed by 4 bases and J by 2 bases, leaving 17 bases between them. The CDR3 spans 16 residues. The CDR3 protein is CASSRAGRAYTDTQYF. CDR3 bases: TGTGCCAGCAGCCGGGCAGGGCGGGCCTACACAGATACGCAGTATTTT.

V usage is TRBV2 and J usage is TRBJ2-1; 10 nucleotides agree with TRBD2. The CDR3 totals 16 residues. V was pared by 6 bases and J by 5 bases, with 10 bases of the junction left unmatched. In germline, CDR1 is SNHLY, CDR2 FYNNEI. The CDR3 bases are TGTGCCAGCAGCCCCAGGAGCGGGAGGGCCGACAATGAGCAGTTCTTC. This encodes CASSPRSGRADNEQFF.

In its sample, this clonotype was seen once. The V call is TRBV28, the J call TRBJ2-3; 8 bases are shared with TRBD2. The length of the CDR3 is 17 residues. Germline CDR1 is MDHEN and CDR2 is SYDVKM. J lost 3 bases, V lost 2 bases, and 10 bases had no gene match. CDR3: CASSLGLHSGVTDTQYF. In DNA, the CDR3 is TGTGCCAGCAGTTTAGGGCTCCATAGCGGGGTGACAGATACGCAGTATTTT. The full variable domain, in which reference TRBV28 and TRBJ2-3 provide the parts outside the CDR3, is DVKVTQSSRYLVKRTGEKVFLECVQDMDHENMFWYRQDPGLGLRLIYFSYDVKMKEKGDIPEGYSVSREKKERFSLILESASTNQTSMYLCASSLGLHSGVTDTQYFGPGTRLTVL.

This clonotype was picked up many times. The chain combines TRBV7-2 with TRBJ2-7; TRBD2 is a possible D gene (7 bases). The CDR3 is made up of 15 amino acids. CDR1 SGHTA and CDR2 FQGNSA come from the germline V gene. The V end was cut by 6 bases, the J end by 2 bases, with 17 bases between. CDR3 protein: CASSYSSGTTYEQYF. The CDR3 DNA reads as TGTGCCAGCAGTTATTCCAGCGGGACAACCTACGAGCAGTACTTC.

This clonotype has a handful of counts. This could be a read error, since a much larger clone is one nucleotide away. V usage is TRBV29-1 and J usage is TRBJ2-7; D possibly corresponds to TRBD2 (6 bases). This CDR3 contains 13 residues. CDR1 SQVTM and CDR2 ANQGSEA come from the germline V gene. The ends were cut back, 2 bases at V and 0 bases at J, with 8 bases in the middle. The CDR3 here is CSVELASSYEQYF. Written as DNA, the CDR3 is TGCAGCGTTGAACTAGCGAGCTCCTACGAGCAGTACTTC.

The sample holds many counts of this clonotype. This chain links TRBV2 with TRBJ1-3; no definite D call. CDR3 length: 13 amino acids. V was shortened by 4 bases and J by 1 base, with 5 bases between the two germline ends. Germline CDR1 SNHLY, CDR2 FYNNEI. CDR3 coding DNA: TGTGCCAGCAGTGGGGCTTCTGGAAACACCATATATTTT. Protein: CASSGASGNTIYF.

Ten or more counts support this clonotype. This rearrangement joins TRBV27 to TRBJ2-7; the D gene could be TRBD1 or TRBD2 (6 bases each). Germline CDR1 reads MNHEY; CDR2 reads SMNVEV (reference sequence). This CDR3 is 13 amino acids long. V was pared by 4 bases and J by 6 bases, with 13 bases between. CDR3: CASSYLGGAEQYF. CDR3 in DNA: TGTGCCAGCAGTTACCTGGGGGGCGCCGAGCAGTACTTC.

This clonotype was found a few times. The V gene is TRBV20-1, the J gene TRBJ2-5, with TRBD2 matching 11 bases. Germline loops: CDR1 DFQATT, CDR2 SNEGSKA (reference sequence). The CDR3 runs to 14 residues. The CDR3 nucleotides are TGCAGCGTATTAGCGGGAGGGCCAGGGGAGACCCAGTACTTC. Translated, it gives CSVLAGGPGETQYF.

In its sample, this clonotype was seen many times. V and J are TRBV15 and TRBJ2-7; D not resolved. Trimming took 8 bases from V and 0 from J, leaving 14 bases between them. This CDR3 is built from 14 residues. CDR1 LNHNV and CDR2 YYDKDF come from the germline V gene (reference sequence). The CDR3 is CATRRSANSYEQYF. CDR3 nucleotide sequence: TGTGCCACCCGCCGGAGCGCCAACTCCTACGAGCAGTACTTC.

This clonotype was detected ten times or more. V and J are TRBV6-5 and TRBJ2-4; 11 bases agree with TRBD2. CDR1 MNHEY and CDR2 SVGAGI come from the germline V gene. The V and J ends lost 0 bases and 1 base, in that order; junction bases with no gene match: 8. This CDR3 is built from 19 residues. CDR3 DNA sequence: TGTGCCAGCAGTTACTCTGCTAGCGGGAGGATGGGGGCCAAAAACATTCAGTACTTC. It codes for CASSYSASGRMGAKNIQYF.

This clonotype has at least ten counts. The rearrangement uses TRBV12-3 or TRBV12-4 and TRBJ1-2, with TRBD1 as a possible D gene (5 bases). The CDR3 covers 13 residues. V was trimmed by 2 bases and J by 14 bases, leaving 18 bases between them. CDR3 protein: CASSLRTDTEGTF. DNA for the CDR3: TGTGCCAGCAGTTTACGGACGGACACGGAGGGGACCTTC.

The V call is TRBV19, the J call TRBJ2-1; TRBD2 is a possible D gene (6 bases). From germline, CDR1 is LNHDA and CDR2 SQIVND (reference sequence). This CDR3 region has 13 residues. The V gene lost 7 bases and the J gene lost 10 bases, with 17 bases spanning the gap. The CDR3 here is CASTLLAGNEQFF. The CDR3 DNA sequence: TGTGCCAGTACCCTGCTGGCGGGGAACGAGCAGTTCTTC.

This clonotype was picked up many times. This chain links TRBV6-1 with TRBJ2-6; the match to TRBD1 covers 7 bases. V was clipped by 8 bases and J by 0 bases; unmatched bases: 10. The CDR3 loop spans 17 amino acids. Germline assignment: CDR1 MNHNS and CDR2 SASEGT. The CDR3 here is CASSIGTATSGANVLTF. CDR3 in DNA: TGTGCCAGCTCAATCGGGACAGCAACCTCTGGGGCCAACGTCCTGACTTTC.